This TCR beta chain was observed in a study of blood T cell repertoires in COVID-19. At the level of the study: The cDNA or gDNA used as material had been derived from T cells, B-cell-depleted T cells, or PBMCs.

In the authors' workflow: How many nucleated cells were present was estimated from reference gene primer amplification. Sequencing used immunoSEQ multiplex PCR; TCRdb keeps in-frame clones, though not all of them. V, J and clone size reflect that table, while D and trimming were determined from the DNA. The table lists 200,000 to 250,000 clones, approximately 85% of them singletons. Germline lookup yields CDR1 SNHLY and CDR2 FYNNEI. The V end was cut by 11 bases, the J end by 2 bases, with 16 bases between. The CDR3 extends over 14 amino acids. Enrollment of patients from Seattle took place during active infection, with longitudinal follow-up.

This clonotype was obtained from a woman between 70 and 85 years old with COVID-19, enrolled during active disease. This chain links TRBV2 with TRBJ1-3; D not resolved. Sequencing was performed on peripheral blood. The CDR3 reads CAGWGGIPGNTIYF. The CDR3 nucleotides are TGTGCCGGCTGGGGAGGGATCCCTGGAAACACCATATATTTT.